This TCR beta chain came from a study of a mutant IDH1 vaccine in newly diagnosed glioma. Study context: With temozolomide cycles, or 4-6 weeks after radiotherapy alone, vaccination was started. Sex distribution of treated patients was approximately 62% male and 37.5% female; mean age was 40.4 years.

Method: immunoSEQ multiplex PCR; TCRdb's copy keeps in-frame clones and lacks some. The sample carries approximately 39,000 clones, roughly 79% recorded once. The CDR3 covers 13 residues. CDR1 is MDHEN and CDR2 is SYDVKM in the germline V gene. J lost 9 bases, V lost 10 bases, and 10 bases had no gene match. Time point indicated: week 5, during vaccination. Vaccine doses each comprised 300 ug of mutant IDH1 20-mer peptide, with topical imiquimod. Each donor presented with a new WHO grade 3 or 4 astrocytoma that tested IDH1-mutant and showed ATRX loss. On this clone itself: Antigen: not known.

The clonotype comes from a man aged 45-65 years with glioma. This specimen was PBMCs, taken from a glioma patient whose treatment included an IDH1 peptide vaccine. This chain joins TRBV28 and TRBJ2-4, with 9 bases matching TRBD2. The CDR3 DNA reads as TGTGCCACTGCGGCGGGAGGGCTGAGCATTCAGTACTTC. Its protein is CATAAGGLSIQYF.